These 5 T cell receptor beta chains share one sample of origin, sequenced in a study of T-cell reconstitution after alpha-beta-depleted transplantation in children. Unique molecular identifiers were built into the TCRbeta library. TCRdb reprocessed the PCR reads with MiXCR, giving one entry per CDR3 protein. The data hold approximately 800,000 distinct CDR3 sequences, with about 15% observed a single time. The sequenced sample was PBMCs, mostly from graft donor cells, obtained 360 days after TCRalphabeta/CD19-depleted stem cell transplant. The receptors shown here come from a male patient younger than 18 who had a stem cell transplant for acute lymphoblastic leukemia, so the T cells may come from the graft donor.

The sample holds many counts of this clonotype. This chain connects TRBV5-5 to TRBJ2-3; 8 bases map to TRBD2. J lost 4 bases, V lost 0 bases, and 4 bases had no gene match. Germline V gene sequence: CDR1 SGHKS, CDR2 YYEKEE (reference sequence). This CDR3 has 15 residues. CDR3 sequence reads: CASSLVPAGADTQYF. In nucleotides, the CDR3 is TGTGCCAGCAGCTTGGTTCCAGCGGGAGCAGATACGCAGTATTTT.

There are a few counts of this clonotype. This sequence joins TRBV5-1 and TRBJ2-1, with TRBD2 identical over 13 bases. CDR1 SGHRS and CDR2 YFSETQ come from the germline V gene. The CDR3 covers 19 residues. V lost 0 bases, J lost 5 bases, and 11 bases stayed unmatched. CDR3 sequence (DNA): TGCGCCAGCAGCTTGGCCGCGGGACTAGCGGGATCTCGGGACAATGAGCAGTTCTTC. Translating it yields CASSLAAGLAGSRDNEQFF.

This clonotype came up a few times. V gene TRBV6-6 combines with J gene TRBJ2-1; TRBD2 might be the D (6 bases). The V gene lost 8 bases and the J gene lost 7 bases, with 15 bases spanning the gap. Germline V gene data show CDR1 as MNHNY and CDR2 as SVGAGI (reference sequence). This CDR3 has 13 amino acids. The CDR3 reads CASVRLEKNEQFF. CDR3 DNA: TGTGCCAGCGTGAGACTAGAAAAGAATGAGCAGTTCTTC.

The chain links TRBV2 to TRBJ2-7; the D call may be TRBD1 or TRBD2 (5 bases each). V was trimmed by 10 bases and J by 4 bases, leaving 20 bases between them. The CDR3 is 14 amino acids. Germline-derived CDR1 and CDR2 are SNHLY and FYNNEI. The CDR3 is CATSGGSPPYEQYF. CDR3 nucleotide sequence: TGTGCCACCTCTGGGGGTAGCCCTCCTTACGAGCAGTACTTC.

This CDR3 reads CASLTRTGNTSTDTQYF. CDR3 DNA sequence: TGTGCCAGCTTGACACGGACAGGAAATACTAGCACAGATACGCAGTATTTT. The V and J genes are TRBV7-9 and TRBJ2-3, with 7 positions matching TRBD1. The CDR3 sequence is 17 residues long. V shed 8 bases and J 0 bases; nucleotides not matched to a gene: 14. Per germline, CDR1 SEHNR and CDR2 FQNEAQ (reference sequence).